This T cell receptor beta chain stems from a study of T cell responses to AZD1222 COVID-19 vaccine. General study results and limits: Seropositivity was recorded at baseline in only 6 or 7 AZD1222 recipients. CD4 TCRs linked to vaccination spanned spike, dominating at 160-218 and 743-854. Among the donors, most were white British and more were female, and clonal diversity was possibly underestimated.

Here immunoSEQ multiplex PCR was the method, and the copy in TCRdb shows in-frame clones only, minus some. The profile covers roughly 120,000 clones, with 85% to 95% appearing a single time and 7.8% taken by the ten largest. Germline CDR1 reads MDHEN; CDR2 reads SYDVKM. The CDR3 consists of 16 residues. V lost 6 bases, J lost 1 base, and 11 bases stayed unmatched. Note on this clone: The antigen is not known.

The sequence came from an adult in good health. The rearrangement joins TRBV28 to TRBJ1-2; TRBD1 aligns across 7 bases. The sample here was peripheral blood, taken on day 0 of AZD1222 vaccination. The CDR3 loop reads CASRRTGDISNYGYTF. The CDR3 DNA reads TGTGCCAGCAGGCGGACAGGAGATATTAGTAACTATGGCTACACCTTC.